These T cell receptor beta chains were read from a single sample in a study of cytomegalovirus exposure and HLA in healthy donors. TCRdb's copy holds only in-frame clones and misses some; the assay was immunoSEQ multiplex PCR. The table shows 100,000 to 150,000 clones, with roughly 79% occurring only once. Sequenced input: PBMCs. These receptors were obtained from a woman aged 40 to 55 in good health and CMV-seronegative. The CDR3 runs from the conserved cysteine through the conserved F or W. D genes are given only for firm matches. Some rows mark clone size as missing; the rest say once, few, many or name a class of expanded clone.

clone_size	d_call	v_call	j_call	cdr3_aa	cdr3_nt
NA	TRBD1	TRBV19	TRBJ1-4	CASKPQGYEKLFF	TGTGCCAGTAAACCACAGGGGTATGAAAAACTGTTTTTT
NA	NA	TRBV27	TRBJ1-3	CASKRGSGNTIYF	TGTGCCAGCAAACGGGGGAGCGGAAACACCATATATTTT
NA	TRBD1	TRBV5-1	TRBJ2-2	CASSLTGGTGELFF	TGCGCCAGCAGCTTGACAGGGGGCACCGGGGAGCTGTTTTTT
NA	NA	TRBV15	TRBJ2-4	CATSRSPEGSKNSQYF	TGTGCCACCAGCCGATCCCCGGAGGGGAGCAAAAACAGTCAGTACTTC
few	NA	TRBV30	TRBJ2-7	CAWRDTSSSYEQYF	TGTGCCTGGAGGGACACCTCTAGCTCCTACGAGCAGTACTTC
NA	NA	TRBV6-1	TRBJ1-1	CASSSGAGADEAFF	TGTGCCAGCAGTTCCGGGGCAGGGGCCGATGAAGCTTTCTTT
once	NA	TRBV29-1	TRBJ2-7	CSGQEAYEQYF	TGCAGCGGACAGGAGGCCTACGAGCAGTACTTC
NA	TRBD1	TRBV7-9	TRBJ2-7	CASSLGQGGYEQYF	TGTGCCAGCAGCCTCGGACAGGGCGGGTACGAGCAGTACTTC
once	NA	TRBV19	TRBJ2-3	CASSFGGSTDTQYF	TGTGCCAGTAGCTTCGGGGGTAGCACAGATACGCAGTATTTT
NA	TRBD1	TRBV19	TRBJ2-5	CASSPTGGQETQYF	TGTGCCAGTAGTCCAACAGGGGGACAAGAGACCCAGTACTTC
NA	TRBD2	TRBV7-3	TRBJ2-2	CASSSIAGGPGTGELFF	TGTGCCAGCAGCTCCATAGCGGGAGGGCCGGGAACCGGGGAGCTGTTTTTT
NA	NA	TRBV29-1	TRBJ2-7	CSVEIRAEQYF	TGCAGCGTTGAAATCAGGGCCGAGCAGTACTTC
NA	TRBD2	TRBV6-5	TRBJ2-3	CASRLLAGVTDTQYF	TGTGCCAGCAGGTTACTAGCGGGAGTCACAGATACGCAGTATTTT
NA	TRBD2	TRBV7-9	TRBJ2-1	CASSQGLAGGGEQFF	TGTGCCAGCAGCCAGGGACTAGCGGGAGGGGGTGAGCAGTTCTTC
medium-sized	NA	TRBV6-6	TRBJ1-1	CASSYSDWNTEAFF	TGTGCCAGCAGTTACTCGGACTGGAACACTGAAGCTTTCTTT
once	NA	TRBV9	TRBJ1-1	CASSVARNTEAFF	TGTGCCAGCAGCGTAGCCAGGAACACTGAAGCTTTCTTT
NA	TRBD2	TRBV6-4	TRBJ2-1	CASSDSSGGANEQFF	TGTGCCAGCAGTGACTCTAGCGGGGGGGCCAATGAGCAGTTCTTC
NA	NA	TRBV30	TRBJ1-5	CAWSGGSTSQPQHF	TGTGCCTGGAGTGGAGGGAGTACGAGCCAGCCCCAGCATTTT